The 26 T cell receptor beta chains below were found in one sample sequenced in a study of T cells in Graves' hyperthyroidism and ophthalmopathy. TCR beta CDR3 sequences were amplified from RNA transcripts. The HTBI primer set was used in a first-round RT-PCR of the TCR CDR3. TCRdb analysed the multiplex PCR reads with MiXCR anew, one entry per CDR3 protein. The sample consists of some 350,000 distinct CDR3 sequences, approximately 14% of them appearing once. The specimen was blood. Source of these receptors: a young woman with Graves' hyperthyroidism that later progressed to Graves' ophthalmopathy.

This chain uses TRBV6-6 with TRBJ2-3; tentative D call: TRBD2 (5 bases). The CDR3 totals 15 residues. V was trimmed by 0 bases and J by 6 bases, leaving 13 bases between them. Germline loops: CDR1 MNHNY, CDR2 SVGAGI (reference sequence). This CDR3 reads CASSYSGGWRDTQYF. The CDR3 DNA follows: TGTGCCAGCAGTTACTCGGGTGGTTGGAGGGATACGCAGTATTTT.

In this sample, this clonotype turned up a few times. V is TRBV6-2 or TRBV6-3 and J is TRBJ1-1; weak D call: TRBD1 (5 bases). This CDR3 has 16 residues. The V gene's germline CDR1 is MNHEY and CDR2 SVGEGT. Trimming stripped 2 bases from V and 5 bases from J, with 18 bases between. The CDR3 nucleotides are TGTGCCAGCAGTTACGAAGGCCCGGGGGGTTTGACTGAAGCTTTCTTT. This sequence encodes CASSYEGPGGLTEAFF.

The chain recombines TRBV6-1 with TRBJ1-5, with D possibly being TRBD1 (6 bases). The germline gives CDR1 MNHNS, CDR2 SASEGT. V was shortened by 4 bases and J by 6 bases, with 13 bases between the two germline ends. The CDR3 runs to 14 residues. The CDR3 loop is CASSGQTGGQPQHF. The CDR3, as DNA: TGTGCCAGCAGTGGTCAGACAGGCGGTCAGCCCCAGCATTTT.

This clonotype was detected ten times or more. The chain is built from TRBV10-3 and TRBJ2-7; D gene uncertain. This CDR3 spans 16 amino acids. Trimming cost V 3 bases and J 2 bases, with 17 bases left between them. The germline gives CDR1 ENHRY, CDR2 SYGVKD. CDR3 coding DNA: TGTGCCATCAGTGATGAGTTACGCGGTGTCGCCTACGAGCAGTACTTC. This sequence encodes CAISDELRGVAYEQYF.

The sample holds many counts of this clonotype. A much bigger clone sits one base away, suggesting this may be a read error. The chain joins TRBV18 to TRBJ1-1; no definite D call. Germline V gives CDR1 KGHSH, CDR2 LQKENI. The CDR3 has 14 amino acids. CDR3 region: CTSSSQSMNTEAFF. For the CDR3, the DNA is TGTACCAGCTCATCACAGAGCATGAACACTGAAGCTTTCTTT.

In its sample, this clonotype was seen many times. V is TRBV6-1 and J is TRBJ2-1; a weak D match, TRBD1 (6 bases). The V gene's germline CDR1 is MNHNS and CDR2 SASEGT. The CDR3 runs to 18 residues. The germline V and J ends were trimmed by 7 bases and 4 bases, with 26 bases remaining between them. The CDR3 coding sequence is TGTGCCAGCATTCGCGTACCTGCAGGGGCCGCAGTTTACAATGAGCAGTTCTTC. It yields the protein CASIRVPAGAAVYNEQFF.

This clonotype was recorded at least ten times. V and J are TRBV3-1 and TRBJ2-2; 7 nucleotides match TRBD1. With 4 bases clipped from V and 7 bases from J, the junction kept 6 bases outside the gene matches. Germline V gene sequence: CDR1 LGHDT, CDR2 YNNKEL (reference sequence). This CDR3 region has 14 residues. This CDR3 reads CASSPANRGGELFF. The DNA of the CDR3 is TGTGCCAGCAGCCCCGCGAACAGGGGCGGGGAGCTGTTTTTT.

This clonotype has only a few counts. V is TRBV4-2 and J is TRBJ2-2; 7 nucleotides match TRBD2. Per germline, CDR1 LGHNA and CDR2 YNFKEQ. Trimming took 0 bases from V and 0 from J; bases not matched to a gene: 1. The CDR3 runs 16 residues. CDR3 residues: CASSQEGGTNTGELFF. CDR3 bases: TGTGCCAGCAGCCAAGAGGGGGGGACGAACACCGGGGAGCTGTTTTTT.

This clonotype was observed many times. The CDR3: CASSQGFRGRETQYF. The CDR3 nucleotides read TGTGCCAGCAGCCAAGGGTTTAGGGGGCGGGAGACCCAGTACTTC. The gene calls are TRBV3-1 and TRBJ2-5; TRBD1 aligns across 7 bases. The CDR3 runs 15 residues. V shed 1 base and J 5 bases; nucleotides not matched to a gene: 7. Germline CDR1 is LGHDT and CDR2 is YNNKEL (reference sequence).

This clonotype was seen a handful of times. This rearrangement joins TRBV6-1 to TRBJ2-7; possibly TRBD2 for D (5 bases). The CDR3 is made up of 15 amino acids. Per the germline V gene, CDR1 is MNHNS and CDR2 is SASEGT. The V and J ends lost 5 bases and 2 bases respectively, with 16 bases between them. CDR3 DNA sequence: TGTGCCAGCAGTTATAGGTGGACGGAGGCCTACGAGCAGTACTTC. This encodes CASSYRWTEAYEQYF.

Only a few counts were recorded for this clonotype. The rearrangement links TRBV28 to TRBJ1-1, with TRBD1 as a possible D gene (5 bases). CDR3 length: 15 residues. Germline CDR1 and CDR2: MDHEN and SYDVKM. V lost 6 bases and J lost 5, with 19 bases in between. The CDR3, as DNA: TGTGCCAGCAGCCCCGGAGGGCAGGGAGTAACTGAAGCTTTCTTT. Its translation: CASSPGGQGVTEAFF.

The genes are TRBV18 and TRBJ1-4; tentatively, D is TRBD1 (5 bases). Germline assignment: CDR1 KGHSH and CDR2 LQKENI. Trimming took off 3 bases at V and 11 bases at J, with 13 bases between the two ends. The length of the CDR3 is 13 residues. CDR3 sequence reads: CASSPLGGEKLFF. The CDR3 coding sequence is TGTGCCAGCTCACCCTTGGGGGGGGAGAAACTGTTTTTT.

Only a few counts were recorded for this clonotype. The chain employs TRBV5-1 and TRBJ2-4; no definite D call. V lost 0 bases to trimming and J lost 3 bases, with 13 bases between them. CDR3 size: 16 residues. Per the germline V gene, CDR1 is SGHRS and CDR2 is YFSETQ. In nucleotides, the CDR3 is TGCGCCAGCAGCTTGGGACGCTACCGAGACAAAAACATTCAGTACTTC. This codes for CASSLGRYRDKNIQYF.

This clonotype showed up many times. The chain carries TRBV27 and TRBJ2-7; 7 nucleotides align to TRBD1. Germline lookup yields CDR1 MNHEY and CDR2 SMNVEV (reference sequence). There are 14 residues in the CDR3. The V segment lost 4 bases and the J segment 3 bases; nucleotides outside the gene matches: 6. This CDR3 is CASSSRQGGYEQYF. The CDR3 bases are TGTGCCAGCAGTTCCCGACAGGGCGGCTACGAGCAGTACTTC.

This clonotype appeared a single time. This sequence joins TRBV27 and TRBJ2-3; maybe TRBD1 (6 bases). The V gene's germline CDR1 is MNHEY and CDR2 SMNVEV (reference sequence). The CDR3 is 16 residues long. With 6 bases removed from V and 4 bases from J, the gap between germline ends came to 20 bases. CDR3 sequence reads: CASSVANGGHSDTQYF. CDR3 nucleotides: TGTGCCAGCAGCGTAGCAAATGGGGGCCACTCAGATACGCAGTATTTT.

This clonotype came up many times. V usage is TRBV30 and J usage is TRBJ1-1, with 8 bases lining up with TRBD1. The germline V gene encodes CDR1 GTSNPN and CDR2 SVGIG (reference sequence). With 5 bases clipped from V and 7 bases from J, the junction kept 18 bases outside the gene matches. The CDR3 spans 16 residues. Here the CDR3 DNA reads TGTGCCTGGTGCTCTACCCGTGTGACAGGGGAGGTTGAAGCTTTCTTT. It is translated as CAWCSTRVTGEVEAFF.

In its sample, this clonotype was seen many times. This chain links TRBV28 with TRBJ2-7; D perhaps matches TRBD1 (6 bases). Looked up from germline, CDR1 is MDHEN and CDR2 is SYDVKM. V shed 5 bases and J shed 0 bases, with 11 bases lying between them. This CDR3 is 14 amino acids long. For the CDR3, the DNA is TGTGCCAGCAGTCGACAGGCGAGCTCCTACGAGCAGTACTTC. Translated, it gives CASSRQASSYEQYF.

Many counts were recorded for this clonotype. The chain couples TRBV7-9 to TRBJ2-1; D may be TRBD2 (6 bases). The length of the CDR3 is 12 residues. Germline V gene lookup returns CDR1 SEHNR and CDR2 FQNEAQ (reference sequence). V was shortened by 4 bases and J by 10 bases, with 11 bases between the two germline ends. CDR3 nucleotide sequence: TGTGCCAGCAGCTCTAGCGAGTGGGAGCAGTTCTTC. This encodes CASSSSEWEQFF.

This clonotype showed up many times. The chain combines TRBV3-1 with TRBJ2-3, with D unclear. Trimming shortened V by 0 bases and J by 8 bases, and 6 bases separated the two germline ends. The CDR3 consists of 12 residues. Germline values: CDR1 LGHDT, CDR2 YNNKEL (reference sequence). The CDR3: CASSQDPSTQYF. DNA of the CDR3: TGTGCCAGCAGCCAAGACCCCTCTACGCAGTATTTT.

The table lists this clonotype with many counts. The V gene is TRBV28, the J gene TRBJ1-1, with D unclear. CDR3 length: 16 residues. Germline assignment: CDR1 MDHEN and CDR2 SYDVKM. V was pared by 6 bases and J by 1 base, with 18 bases between. CDR3 in DNA: TGTGCCAGCAGCTTCCCTAACGGACTGACGAACACTGAAGCTTTCTTT. Translation: CASSFPNGLTNTEAFF.

This clonotype was observed at least ten times. The V gene is TRBV7-2, the J gene TRBJ2-4; 8 positions match TRBD2. Trimming took 3 bases from V and 0 from J; bases not matched to a gene: 4. The CDR3 spans 16 residues. CDR1 is SGHTA and CDR2 is FQGNSA in the germline V gene. The CDR3 DNA is TGTGCCAGCAGCTTCAGGGCGGGGGGAGCCAAAAACATTCAGTACTTC. This sequence encodes CASSFRAGGAKNIQYF.

This clonotype was recorded a few times. The rearrangement links TRBV5-5 to TRBJ2-3, with a possible D match to TRBD2 (6 bases). Germline loops: CDR1 SGHKS, CDR2 YYEKEE (reference sequence). Trimming pared 0 bases from V and 0 bases from J, leaving 14 bases between. There are 17 residues in the CDR3. The DNA for the CDR3 is TGTGCCAGCAGCTTGGATCGGGGAGGTCAAAGCACAGATACGCAGTATTTT. The encoded protein is CASSLDRGGQSTDTQYF.

Only a few counts were recorded for this clonotype. The chain uses TRBV28 and TRBJ2-7; D possibly corresponds to TRBD2 (5 bases). From germline, CDR1 is MDHEN and CDR2 SYDVKM. Trimming shortened V by 6 bases and J by 5 bases, and 17 bases separated the two germline ends. CDR3 length: 14 residues. CDR3 residues: CASSFPTLAHEQYF. In DNA, the CDR3 is TGTGCCAGCAGCTTCCCCACCCTAGCCCACGAGCAGTACTTC.

This clonotype was counted a few times. The CDR3 DNA reads TGCAGCGTTGACCTCCGTCTAGCAGACAATGAGCAGTTCTTC. Its translation is CSVDLRLADNEQFF. The chain employs TRBV29-1 and TRBJ2-1; TRBD2 might be the D (5 bases). The germline V gene encodes CDR1 SQVTM and CDR2 ANQGSEA. V lost 3 bases, J lost 5 bases, and 14 bases lay in between. This CDR3 comprises 14 residues.

This clonotype was counted many times. The rearrangement links TRBV4-1 to TRBJ1-5; maybe TRBD1 (5 bases). Germline V CDR1 and CDR2: MGHRA, YSYEKL. Between the trimmed V and J ends, which lost 4 bases and 2 bases, there was a span of 9 bases. This CDR3 contains 14 residues. The CDR3 coding sequence is TGCGCCAGCAGCCGAGACAGTGGCAATCAGCCCCAGCATTTT. Translating gives CASSRDSGNQPQHF.

This clonotype was picked up many times. The chain recombines TRBV6-5 with TRBJ2-7; TRBD1 is a possible D gene (5 bases). Trimming removed 2 bases at V and 2 bases at J, with 10 bases between. Germline-derived CDR1 and CDR2 are MNHEY and SVGAGI. This CDR3 contains 14 residues. The CDR3 is CASSYTGHPYEQYF. Here the CDR3 DNA reads TGTGCCAGCAGTTACACCGGACATCCCTACGAGCAGTACTTC.